Shown below are 31 T cell receptor beta chains from a single sample sequenced in a study of T cell responses to AZD1222 COVID-19 vaccine. Profiled with immunoSEQ multiplex PCR; TCRdb holds only in-frame clones, not every one. The data show 180,000 or so clones, roughly 94% seen once. This material consisted of peripheral blood, taken 28 days after the second AZD1222 dose. Every receptor here comes from an adult who received the AZD1222 COVID-19 vaccine.

In its sample, this clone was seen a few times. The rearrangement uses TRBV5-4 and TRBJ1-3, with D unresolved. The CDR3 is 14 amino acids. V was pared by 2 bases and J by 2 bases, with 8 bases between. CDR1 and CDR2 (germline): SGHNT, YYREEE (reference sequence). The chain's CDR3 is CASSFGSTGNTIYF. In DNA, the CDR3 is TGTGCCAGCAGCTTCGGGTCTACTGGAAACACCATATATTTT.

V and J are TRBV30 and TRBJ1-5; 7 bases align to TRBD1. Trimming at V came to 3 bases and at J to 4 bases, leaving 6 bases not matched to a gene. CDR1 and CDR2 from the germline V gene are GTSNPN and SVGIG (reference sequence). This CDR3 comprises 14 residues. CDR3 residues: CAWRGDSVNQPQHF. In DNA, the CDR3 is TGTGCCTGGAGGGGGGACAGCGTTAATCAGCCCCAGCATTTT.

The V call is TRBV4-3, the J call TRBJ1-5; TRBD1 is a possible D gene (6 bases). The CDR3 loop spans 15 amino acids. Germline V gene lookup returns CDR1 LGHNA and CDR2 YSLEER. Trimming left V 0 bases short and J 6 bases short, with 12 bases between. CDR3 sequence reads: CASSQDDEGGQPQHF. The CDR3 DNA is TGCGCCAGCAGCCAAGATGATGAAGGGGGTCAGCCCCAGCATTTT.

V usage is TRBV5-1 and J usage is TRBJ2-2, with D perhaps matching TRBD1 (6 bases). CDR3 length: 15 residues. From germline, CDR1 is SGHRS and CDR2 YFSETQ. V was cut by 4 bases and J by 2 bases, with 12 bases left in between. Here the CDR3 DNA reads TGCGCCAGCAGCCCAGGGGACACTAACACCGGGGAGCTGTTTTTT. Amino acid sequence: CASSPGDTNTGELFF.

The J gene is TRBJ2-1, the V gene TRBV18, with 8 positions matching TRBD2. CDR1 and CDR2 from the germline V gene are KGHSH and LQKENI. V trimming: 3 bases; J trimming: 5 bases; junction bases outside the gene matches: 9. The CDR3 is 16 residues long. CDR3 bases: TGTGCCAGCTCACCGGAGATGACTAGCGCAAACAATGAGCAGTTCTTC. Encoded protein: CASSPEMTSANNEQFF.

V is TRBV7-9 and J is TRBJ2-1, with 8 bases identical to TRBD2. The CDR3 spans 15 residues. In germline, CDR1 is SEHNR, CDR2 FQNEAQ (reference sequence). The trim removed 3 bases at V and 7 bases at J, leaving 8 bases unmatched. The CDR3 is CASSFGGASGNEQFF. The CDR3 bases are TGTGCCAGCAGCTTCGGGGGGGCCTCTGGGAATGAGCAGTTCTTC.

The chain uses TRBV11-2 and TRBJ1-4; 8 bases agree with TRBD1. The CDR3 spans 15 residues. With V trimmed by 5 bases and J by 6 bases, 8 bases remained unmatched. Germline values: CDR1 SGHAT, CDR2 FQNNGV. The CDR3 protein is CASSGHGQGYEKLFF. The CDR3, as DNA: TGTGCCAGCAGCGGCCACGGACAGGGATATGAAAAACTGTTTTTT. The full variable domain, with the rest looked up from reference TRBV11-2 and TRBJ1-4, is EAGVAQSPRYKIIEKRQSVAFWCNPISGHATLYWYQQILGQGPKLLIQFQNNGVVDDSQLPKDRFSAERLKGVDSTLKIQPAKLEDSAVYLCASSGHGQGYEKLFFGSGTQLSVL.

This chain joins TRBV24-1 and TRBJ2-2; TRBD1 agrees at 8 bases. CDR1 is KGHDR and CDR2 is SFDVKD in the germline V gene. J gave up 9 bases and V 2 bases, and 7 bases lay outside the gene matches. The CDR3 is 15 residues long. The CDR3 region has the DNA TGTGCCACCAGTGATTCGCGACAGGGGTGGCGGGAGCTGTTTTTT. Its translation is CATSDSRQGWRELFF.

This clone was detected only a few times. The chain links TRBV28 to TRBJ1-2, with D maybe TRBD1 (5 bases). The CDR3 sequence is 16 residues long. CDR1 is MDHEN and CDR2 is SYDVKM in the germline V gene. V shed 10 bases and J shed 8 bases, with 29 bases lying between them. CDR3: CATQTSVALFWGGYTF. The CDR3 bases are TGTGCCACCCAAACGTCCGTGGCGCTTTTTTGGGGGGGCTACACCTTC.

V and J are TRBV3-1 (or the pseudogene TRBV3-2) and TRBJ1-3; D gene ambiguous. Trimming removed 1 base at V and 7 bases at J, with 14 bases between. The CDR3 consists of 15 residues. In germline, CDR1 is LGHDT, CDR2 YNNKEL (reference sequence). The CDR3 bases are TGTGCCAGCAGCCAAGGGCCGTGGGGAGGTAACACCATATATTTT. Residues: CASSQGPWGGNTIYF.

CDR3 protein: CAWSVELGRLAGGPPYFF. The CDR3 bases are TGTGCCTGGAGTGTAGAGCTAGGTCGACTAGCGGGAGGGCCGCCTTACTTCTTC. This rearrangement joins TRBV30 to TRBJ2-1; 14 bases line up with TRBD2. The V gene's germline CDR1 is GTSNPN and CDR2 SVGIG (reference sequence). Losses at the gene ends were 0 bases for V and 16 bases for J; bases not matched to a gene: 20. There are 18 residues in the CDR3.

The chain has TRBV10-3 and TRBJ2-2; 9 bases fit TRBD2. Unmatched junction bases numbered 13, after V lost 4 bases and J lost 4 bases. The CDR3 spans 18 residues. Looked up from germline, CDR1 is ENHRY and CDR2 is SYGVKD. For the CDR3, the DNA is TGTGCCATCAGTGTTGGGGAGGTAGCGGGAGACGTCACCGGGGAGCTGTTTTTT. Its translation is CAISVGEVAGDVTGELFF.

The chain employs TRBV27 and TRBJ1-1; TRBD1 aligns across 7 bases. This CDR3 comprises 14 residues. In germline, CDR1 is MNHEY, CDR2 SMNVEV (reference sequence). V was clipped by 7 bases and J by 2 bases; unmatched bases: 7. CDR3 protein: CASKADRVNTEAFF. The CDR3 DNA reads as TGTGCCAGCAAAGCCGACAGGGTAAACACTGAAGCTTTCTTT.

The count of this clone is one. The genes are TRBV28 and TRBJ2-7; 7 nucleotides agree with TRBD1. The V gene's germline CDR1 is MDHEN and CDR2 SYDVKM. The CDR3 runs 15 residues. V trimming: 7 bases; J trimming: 3 bases; junction bases outside the gene matches: 12. CDR3 coding DNA: TGTGCCAGCACCGCGATCGACAGGGATGTCTACGAGCAGTACTTC. Protein product: CASTAIDRDVYEQYF. Together with reference TRBV28 and TRBJ2-7, the CDR3 gives the full variable domain: DVKVTQSSRYLVKRTGEKVFLECVQDMDHENMFWYRQDPGLGLRLIYFSYDVKMKEKGDIPEGYSVSREKKERFSLILESASTNQTSMYLCASTAIDRDVYEQYFGPGTRLTVT.

The chain links TRBV19 to TRBJ1-2; 8 nucleotides line up with TRBD1. V gave up 2 bases and J gave up 4 bases; unmatched junction bases: 9. CDR1 LNHDA and CDR2 SQIVND come from the germline V gene (reference sequence). This CDR3 spans 16 amino acids. The CDR3, as DNA: TGTGCCAGTAGTATATCTTCCGGGACAGGTGGCTATGGCTACACCTTC. Translated, it gives CASSISSGTGGYGYTF.

J is TRBJ1-1 and V is TRBV4-1; D remains ambiguous. Germline assignment: CDR1 MGHRA and CDR2 YSYEKL. Deletions cut 0 bases from V and 5 bases from J, with 13 bases between. CDR3 length: 15 amino acids. DNA of the CDR3: TGCGCCAGCAGCCAAGAAGCACTCCTTGGGACTGAAGCTTTCTTT. Encoded protein: CASSQEALLGTEAFF.

The genes are TRBV27 and TRBJ1-2; no clear D. Trimming cost V 5 bases and J 6 bases, with 13 bases left between them. The CDR3 spans 13 residues. From germline, CDR1 is MNHEY and CDR2 SMNVEV (reference sequence). The CDR3 nucleotides are TGTGCCAGCAGTGAAAAGGTCGGGAATGGCTACACCTTC. It translates to CASSEKVGNGYTF.

The V and J genes are TRBV3-1 (or the pseudogene TRBV3-2) and TRBJ2-5; D is unclear. Trimming took off 4 bases at V and 5 bases at J, with 8 bases between the two ends. Germline CDR1 and CDR2: LGHDT and YNNKEL (reference sequence). There are 12 residues in the CDR3. The CDR3 is CASSRFQETQYF. The CDR3 DNA is TGTGCCAGCAGCCGATTTCAGGAGACCCAGTACTTC.

This clone appeared a single time. The chain employs TRBV28 and TRBJ2-7; possibly TRBD1 or TRBD2 for D (5 bases each). The V gene's germline CDR1 is MDHEN and CDR2 SYDVKM. V lost 6 bases, J lost 0 bases, and 18 bases lay in between. The CDR3 contains 16 residues. The CDR3 nucleotides are TGTGCCAGCAGATCTTCTCCCGGGACGGACTCCTACGAGCAGTACTTC. As protein: CASRSSPGTDSYEQYF.

V and J are TRBV20-1 and TRBJ1-5; 10 positions match TRBD1. From germline, CDR1 is DFQATT and CDR2 SNEGSKA (reference sequence). This CDR3 comprises 17 residues. Losses at the gene ends were 3 bases for V and 0 bases for J; bases not matched to a gene: 8. The CDR3 DNA follows: TGCAGTGCTAGTCCGGGACAGGGGCTTTATAGCAATCAGCCCCAGCATTTT. It is translated as CSASPGQGLYSNQPQHF.

The V gene is TRBV4-1, the J gene TRBJ2-1; D perhaps matches TRBD2 (6 bases). This CDR3 is 13 amino acids long. Deletions cut 1 base from V and 5 bases from J, with 6 bases between. The V gene's germline CDR1 is MGHRA and CDR2 YSYEKL. Here the CDR3 reads CASSQGGDNEQFF. CDR3 coding DNA: TGCGCCAGCAGCCAAGGGGGGGACAATGAGCAGTTCTTC.

The chain is built from TRBV20-1 and TRBJ2-3, with no clear D. CDR1 is DFQATT, CDR2 SNEGSKA, per germline (reference sequence). The CDR3 has 14 amino acids. Trimming cost V 3 bases and J 2 bases, with 12 bases left between them. CDR3 coding DNA: TGCAGTGCTAGTGTTGGCTTACTCACAGATACGCAGTATTTT. Protein sequence: CSASVGLLTDTQYF.

The chain has TRBV27 and TRBJ1-2; 10 nucleotides agree with TRBD1. The germline gives CDR1 MNHEY, CDR2 SMNVEV (reference sequence). This CDR3 comprises 14 residues. V shed 6 bases, J shed 8 bases, and the junction held 9 bases outside the gene matches. CDR3: CASSGQGVVTGYTF. The CDR3 bases are TGTGCCAGCAGCGGACAGGGGGTGGTAACAGGCTACACCTTC.

The gene calls are TRBV10-3 and TRBJ2-1, with 16 positions matching TRBD2. Unmatched junction bases numbered 10, after V lost 2 bases and J lost 12 bases. Germline CDR1 is ENHRY and CDR2 is SYGVKD. The CDR3 consists of 17 residues. CDR3 in amino acids: CAISEDRGLAGGIAQFF. The CDR3 coding sequence is TGTGCCATCAGTGAGGACCGGGGACTAGCGGGAGGGATTGCGCAGTTCTTC.

The chain uses TRBV27 and TRBJ2-1; D remains ambiguous. In germline, CDR1 is MNHEY, CDR2 SMNVEV (reference sequence). The germline V and J ends were trimmed by 8 bases and 6 bases, with 17 bases remaining between them. CDR3 length equals 14 residues. CDR3 protein: CASGSSVSGNEQFF. CDR3 DNA sequence: TGTGCCAGCGGTTCTAGTGTCTCGGGCAATGAGCAGTTCTTC.

Of note for this clone: At the DNA level, this CDR3 is encoded by other sequences in the same sample as well. The chain links TRBV18 to TRBJ1-1; D may be TRBD1 (6 bases). Germline CDR1 KGHSH, CDR2 LQKENI. The CDR3 has 13 residues. V was trimmed by 1 base and J by 4 bases, leaving 7 bases between them. The CDR3 loop is CASSPQGGTEAFF. The CDR3 bases are TGTGCCAGCTCACCACAGGGGGGCACTGAAGCTTTCTTT.

V gene TRBV30 combines with J gene TRBJ1-1; 9 nucleotides align to TRBD1. Germline CDR1 reads GTSNPN; CDR2 reads SVGIG (reference sequence). There are 13 residues in the CDR3. After removal of 2 bases from V and 4 bases from J, the junction contained 2 bases not matched to a gene. This chain's CDR3 is CAWSPDRGTEAFF. Written as DNA, the CDR3 is TGTGCCTGGAGTCCGGACAGGGGCACTGAAGCTTTCTTT.

A few counts support this clone. The J gene is TRBJ1-3, the V gene TRBV7-9, with D maybe TRBD1 (6 bases). The germline gives CDR1 SEHNR, CDR2 FQNEAQ (reference sequence). V lost 0 bases and J lost 3, with 12 bases in between. The CDR3 runs 16 residues. Here the CDR3 reads CASSLALAGVGNTIYF. DNA of the CDR3: TGTGCCAGCAGCTTAGCGCTGGCAGGGGTTGGAAACACCATATATTTT. Variable domain in full (rest from reference TRBV7-9 and TRBJ1-3): DTGVSQNPRHKITKRGQNVTFRCDPISEHNRLYWYRQTLGQGPEFLTYFQNEAQLEKSRLLSDRFSAERPKGSFSTLEIQRTEQGDSAMYLCASSLALAGVGNTIYFGEGSWLTVV.

The gene calls are TRBV5-1 and TRBJ2-7, with no clear D. Germline CDR1 and CDR2: SGHRS and YFSETQ. V shed 0 bases and J shed 6 bases, with 10 bases lying between them. The CDR3 loop spans 13 amino acids. The CDR3 reads CASSLVLGSEQYF. The DNA of the CDR3 is TGCGCCAGCAGCTTGGTTCTGGGAAGCGAGCAGTACTTC.

This clone has only a few counts. Other DNA variants within this sample encode the same CDR3. This chain joins TRBV27 and TRBJ1-5; D remains ambiguous. Trimming stripped 1 base from V and 6 bases from J, with 7 bases between. The germline V gene encodes CDR1 MNHEY and CDR2 SMNVEV (reference sequence). The CDR3 is made up of 13 amino acids. CDR3 DNA: TGTGCCAGCAGTTTATTGGGTGGTCAGCCCCAGCATTTT. Translation gives CASSLLGGQPQHF.

As DNA, the CDR3 is TGTGCCAGCAGCTTAGGGCGGGAGAGGGAGACCCAGTACTTC. It translates to CASSLGRERETQYF. The J gene is TRBJ2-5, the V gene TRBV7-2; 7 bases fit TRBD2. The CDR3 is 14 amino acids. J was trimmed by 5 bases and V by 1 base; bases with no gene match: 4. Germline CDR1 reads SGHTA; CDR2 reads FQGNSA.